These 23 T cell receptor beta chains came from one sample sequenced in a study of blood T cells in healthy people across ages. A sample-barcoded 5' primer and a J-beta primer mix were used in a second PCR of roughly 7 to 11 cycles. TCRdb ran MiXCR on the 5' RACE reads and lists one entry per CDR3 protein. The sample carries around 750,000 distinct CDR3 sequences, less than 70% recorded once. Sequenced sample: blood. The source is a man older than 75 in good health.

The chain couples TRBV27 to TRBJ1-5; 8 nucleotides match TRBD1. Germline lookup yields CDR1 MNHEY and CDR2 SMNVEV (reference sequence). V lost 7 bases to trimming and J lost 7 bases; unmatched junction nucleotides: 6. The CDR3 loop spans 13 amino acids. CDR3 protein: CASTQGAGQPQHF. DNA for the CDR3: TGTGCCAGCACCCAGGGGGCGGGGCAGCCCCAGCATTTT.

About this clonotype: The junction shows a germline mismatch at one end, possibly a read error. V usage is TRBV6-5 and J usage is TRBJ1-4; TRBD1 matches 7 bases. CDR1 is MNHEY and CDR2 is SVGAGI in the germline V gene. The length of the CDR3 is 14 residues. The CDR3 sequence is CTSRLDRVREKLFF. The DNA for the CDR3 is TGTACCAGCAGACTCGACAGGGTTAGAGAAAAACTGTTTTTT.

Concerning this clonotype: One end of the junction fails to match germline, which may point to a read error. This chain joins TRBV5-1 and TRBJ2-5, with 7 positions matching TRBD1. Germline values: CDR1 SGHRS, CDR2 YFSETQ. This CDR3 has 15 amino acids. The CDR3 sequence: CASSPLTGVQEAQYF. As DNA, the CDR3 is TGCGCCAGCAGCCCCCTAACAGGGGTACAAGAGGCCCAGTACTTC.

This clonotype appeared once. CDR3 amino acids: CASSLAHGEQFF. CDR3 DNA: TGTGCCAGCAGCTTAGCGCACGGGGAGCAGTTCTTC. This chain joins TRBV7-8 and TRBJ2-1, with D unclear. Germline V lookup: CDR1 SGHVS, CDR2 FQNEAQ. Deletions cut 0 bases from V and 10 bases from J, with 7 bases between. The CDR3 runs 12 residues.

The CDR3 sequence is CASSSLGGKQAYEQYF. CDR3 coding DNA: TGTGCCAGCAGCAGCTTAGGGGGAAAACAAGCCTACGAGCAGTACTTC. V gene TRBV28 combines with J gene TRBJ2-7; weak D call: TRBD1 (6 bases). Germline V CDR1 and CDR2: MDHEN, SYDVKM. With 6 bases removed from V and 2 bases from J, the gap between germline ends came to 20 bases. The CDR3 length is 16 residues.

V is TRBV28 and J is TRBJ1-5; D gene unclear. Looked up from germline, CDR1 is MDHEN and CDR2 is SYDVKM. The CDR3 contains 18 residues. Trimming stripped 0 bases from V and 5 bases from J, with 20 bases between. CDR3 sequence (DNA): TGTGCCAGCAGTTTATGGATGGGAGGCAGCGGCCGGGATCAGCCCCAGCATTTT. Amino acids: CASSLWMGGSGRDQPQHF.

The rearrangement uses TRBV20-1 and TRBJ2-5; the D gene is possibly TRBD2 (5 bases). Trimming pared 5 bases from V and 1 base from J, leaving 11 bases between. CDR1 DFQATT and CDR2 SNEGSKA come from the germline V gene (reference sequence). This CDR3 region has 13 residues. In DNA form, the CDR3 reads TGCAGTGCTCCGCGGGTCACCCAAGAGACCCAGTACTTC. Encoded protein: CSAPRVTQETQYF.

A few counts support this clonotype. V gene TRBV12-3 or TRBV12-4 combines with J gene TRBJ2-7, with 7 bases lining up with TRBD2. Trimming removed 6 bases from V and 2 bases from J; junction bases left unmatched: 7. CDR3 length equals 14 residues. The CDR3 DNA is TGTGCCAGCAGCCGAAGCGGGACCGCCTACGAGCAGTACTTC. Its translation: CASSRSGTAYEQYF.

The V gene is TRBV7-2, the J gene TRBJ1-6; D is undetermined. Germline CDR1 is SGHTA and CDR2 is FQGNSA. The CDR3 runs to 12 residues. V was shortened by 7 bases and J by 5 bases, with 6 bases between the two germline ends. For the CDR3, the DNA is TGTGCCAGCACCGACGATAATTCACCCCTCCACTTT. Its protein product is CASTDDNSPLHF.

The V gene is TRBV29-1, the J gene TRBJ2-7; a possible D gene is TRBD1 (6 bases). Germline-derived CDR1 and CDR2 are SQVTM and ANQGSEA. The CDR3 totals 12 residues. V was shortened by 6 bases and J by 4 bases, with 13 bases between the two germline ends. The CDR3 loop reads CSVPGTPYEQYF. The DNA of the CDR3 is TGCAGCGTCCCCGGGACACCTTACGAGCAGTACTTC.

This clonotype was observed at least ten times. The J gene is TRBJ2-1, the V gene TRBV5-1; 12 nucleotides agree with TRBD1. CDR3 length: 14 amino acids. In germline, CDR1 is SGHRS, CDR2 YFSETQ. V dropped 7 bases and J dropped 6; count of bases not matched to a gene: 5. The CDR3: CASRGQGASNEQFF. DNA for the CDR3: TGCGCCAGCCGGGGACAGGGGGCCTCCAATGAGCAGTTCTTC.

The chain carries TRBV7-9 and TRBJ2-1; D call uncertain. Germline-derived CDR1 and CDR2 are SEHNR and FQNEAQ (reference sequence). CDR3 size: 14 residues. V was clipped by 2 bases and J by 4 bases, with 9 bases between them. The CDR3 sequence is CASSLNQPYNEQFF. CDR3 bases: TGTGCCAGCAGCTTAAATCAACCGTACAATGAGCAGTTCTTC.

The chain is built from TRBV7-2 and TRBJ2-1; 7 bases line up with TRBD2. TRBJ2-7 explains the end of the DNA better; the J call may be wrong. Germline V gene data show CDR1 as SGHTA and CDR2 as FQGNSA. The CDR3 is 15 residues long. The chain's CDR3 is CASSLTGRFDNEQYF. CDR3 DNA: TGTGCCAGCAGCTTAACCGGGAGGTTCGACAATGAGCAGTACTTC.

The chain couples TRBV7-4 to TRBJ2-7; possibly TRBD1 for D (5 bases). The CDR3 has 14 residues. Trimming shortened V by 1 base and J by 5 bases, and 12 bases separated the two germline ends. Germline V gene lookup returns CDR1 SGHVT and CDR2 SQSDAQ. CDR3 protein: CASSLVSGNDEQYF. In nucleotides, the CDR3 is TGTGCCAGCAGCTTAGTGTCAGGGAATGACGAGCAGTACTTC.

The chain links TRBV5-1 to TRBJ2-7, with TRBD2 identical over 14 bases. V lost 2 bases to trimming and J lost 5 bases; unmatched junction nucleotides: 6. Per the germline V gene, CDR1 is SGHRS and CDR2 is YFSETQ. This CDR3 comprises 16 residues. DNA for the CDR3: TGCGCCAGCAGCTTAGGGGGACTAGCGGGAGTCGACGAGCAGTACTTC. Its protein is CASSLGGLAGVDEQYF.

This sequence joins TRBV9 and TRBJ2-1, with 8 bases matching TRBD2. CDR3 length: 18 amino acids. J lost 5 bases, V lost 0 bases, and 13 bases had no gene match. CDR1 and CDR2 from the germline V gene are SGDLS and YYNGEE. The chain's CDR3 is CASSVAGGLAGTDNEQFF. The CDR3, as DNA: TGTGCCAGCAGCGTAGCCGGGGGGCTAGCGGGCACCGACAATGAGCAGTTCTTC.

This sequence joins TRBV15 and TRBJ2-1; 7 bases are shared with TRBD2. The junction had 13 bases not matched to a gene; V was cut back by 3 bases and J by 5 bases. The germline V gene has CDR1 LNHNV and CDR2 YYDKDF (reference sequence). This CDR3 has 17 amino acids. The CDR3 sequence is CATSSDLLGLTNNEQFF. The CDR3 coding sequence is TGTGCCACCAGCAGTGATCTCCTGGGACTAACTAACAATGAGCAGTTCTTC.

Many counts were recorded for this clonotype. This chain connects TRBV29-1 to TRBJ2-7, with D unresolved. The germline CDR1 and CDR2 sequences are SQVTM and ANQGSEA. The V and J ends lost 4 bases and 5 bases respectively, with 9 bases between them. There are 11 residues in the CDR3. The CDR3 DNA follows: TGCAGCGTTGCTTGGGTCCACGAGCAGTACTTC. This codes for CSVAWVHEQYF.

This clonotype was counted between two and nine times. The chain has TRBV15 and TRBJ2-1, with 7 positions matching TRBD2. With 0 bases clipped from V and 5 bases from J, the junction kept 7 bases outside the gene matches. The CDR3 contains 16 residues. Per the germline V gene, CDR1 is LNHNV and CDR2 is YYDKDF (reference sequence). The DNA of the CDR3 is TGTGCCACCAGCAGAGATCCCCCGGGGGGAAACAATGAGCAGTTCTTC. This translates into CATSRDPPGGNNEQFF.

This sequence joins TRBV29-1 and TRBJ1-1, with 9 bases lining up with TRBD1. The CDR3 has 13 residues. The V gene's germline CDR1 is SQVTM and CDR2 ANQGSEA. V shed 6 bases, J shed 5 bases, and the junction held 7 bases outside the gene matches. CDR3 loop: CSVHRDRATEAFF. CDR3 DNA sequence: TGCAGCGTCCACCGGGACAGGGCAACTGAAGCTTTCTTT.

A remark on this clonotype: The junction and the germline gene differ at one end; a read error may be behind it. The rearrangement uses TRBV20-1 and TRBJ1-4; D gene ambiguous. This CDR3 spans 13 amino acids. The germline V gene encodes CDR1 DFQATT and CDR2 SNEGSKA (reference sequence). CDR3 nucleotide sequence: TGCAGTGCGAGAGATCCGCGGGCTGGAAAACTGTTTTTT. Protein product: CSARDPRAGKLFF.

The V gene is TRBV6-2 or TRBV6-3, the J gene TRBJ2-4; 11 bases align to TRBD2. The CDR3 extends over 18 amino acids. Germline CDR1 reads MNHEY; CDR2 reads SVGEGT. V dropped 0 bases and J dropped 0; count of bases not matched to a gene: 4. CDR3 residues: CASSYSTSGALAKNIQYF. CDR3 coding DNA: TGTGCCAGCAGTTACTCGACTAGCGGGGCCTTAGCCAAAAACATTCAGTACTTC.

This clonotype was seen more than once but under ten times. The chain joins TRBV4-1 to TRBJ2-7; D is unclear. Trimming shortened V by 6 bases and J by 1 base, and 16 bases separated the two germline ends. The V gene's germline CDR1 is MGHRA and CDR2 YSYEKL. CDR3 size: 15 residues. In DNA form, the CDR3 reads TGCGCCAGCAGGGCCCGACAACTAAATTCCTACGAGCAGTACTTC. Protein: CASRARQLNSYEQYF.